This record covers a single T cell receptor (beta chain). Its specificity is unknown. RNA transcripts served as the template for amplifying TCR beta CDR3 regions. During a first-round RT-PCR of the TCR CDR3, the HTBI primer set was used. MiXCR, applied by TCRdb to the multiplex PCR reads, yields one record per CDR3 protein. The sample has around 700,000 distinct CDR3 sequences; about 17% are singletons. V lost 4 bases to trimming and J lost 0 bases; unmatched junction nucleotides: 13. The CDR3 is 18 amino acids. Germline CDR1 is SEHNR and CDR2 is FQNEAQ (reference sequence). The data stem from a study of T cells in Graves' hyperthyroidism and ophthalmopathy. Study conclusions and caveats: Researchers found most expanded thyroid clonotypes above 0.001 in blood as well.

The receptor was derived from a woman aged 45-59 years with Graves' hyperthyroidism that later progressed to Graves' ophthalmopathy. J is TRBJ2-5 and V is TRBV7-9; 8 bases map to TRBD1. The sample consisted of blood. The DNA of the CDR3 is TGTGCCAGCAGCTCACCCAGGGGGCAAGGGCAATACCAAGAGACCCAGTACTTC. It specifies CASSSPRGQGQYQETQYF.